This T cell receptor beta chain was observed in a study of radiotherapy plus CTLA-4 blockade in lung cancer listed by TCRdb under 2018. The study in broad terms: Objective responses occurred in 15% to 20% of enrolled patients, and 30% to 35% achieved disease control.

The library was prepared using the immunoSEQ multiplex PCR assay. As stored in TCRdb, this immuneACCESS dataset retains in-frame rearrangements with V and J assigned. A fraction of the clones does not appear; measured against another copy, unresolved V genes explain less than half of the discrepancy, and the remainder lacks a known reason. This sample holds about 38,000 clones; about 80% were observed only once. Jointly, the top ten make up almost 9% of the sample. The junction shows trimming of 3 bases on V and 1 base on J, plus 4 bases between the germline ends. Per the germline V gene, ENHRY is the CDR1 and SYGVKD is the CDR2. CDR3 length: 13 amino acids, cysteine to phenylalanine. The only DNA kept is the CDR3, 39 bases in frame from the first base. Of note for this clone: What this receptor recognizes is not known. Nothing much larger sits one base from this clone, and base qualities are not available.

In this study, focal radiation therapy paired with CTLA-4 blockade (ipilimumab) was tested in patients who had chemo-refractory metastatic non-small-cell lung cancer. Overall study results and their limits: The strongest predictors of response, as reported, were early dynamic changes in blood T cell clones along with a rise in serum interferon-beta after radiation. After treatment with radiotherapy and ipilimumab, TCR clones that originated in tumors expanded in peripheral blood.

Sequenced here: peripheral blood, sampled from a patient treated with radiotherapy plus ipilimumab. The clonotype comes from a human donor with non-small cell lung cancer who had stable disease on radiotherapy plus ipilimumab. The chain uses TRBV10-3 and TRBJ1-3; the D gene cannot be resolved reliably. The CDR3 reads as follows: CAISDESGNTIYF. DNA sequence: TGTGCCATCAGTGACGAATCTGGAAACACCATATATTTT.